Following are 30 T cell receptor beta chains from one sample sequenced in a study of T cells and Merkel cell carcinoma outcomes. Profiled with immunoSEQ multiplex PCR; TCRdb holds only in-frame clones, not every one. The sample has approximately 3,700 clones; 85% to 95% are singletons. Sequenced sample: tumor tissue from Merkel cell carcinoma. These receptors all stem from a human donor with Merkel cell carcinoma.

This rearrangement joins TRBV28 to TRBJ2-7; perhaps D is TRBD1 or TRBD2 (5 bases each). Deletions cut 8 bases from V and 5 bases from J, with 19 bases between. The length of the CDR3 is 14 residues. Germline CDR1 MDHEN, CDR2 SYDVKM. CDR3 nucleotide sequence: TGTGCCAGCCGCCCCCCAGGGAGCGTGAACGAGCAGTACTTC. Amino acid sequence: CASRPPGSVNEQYF.

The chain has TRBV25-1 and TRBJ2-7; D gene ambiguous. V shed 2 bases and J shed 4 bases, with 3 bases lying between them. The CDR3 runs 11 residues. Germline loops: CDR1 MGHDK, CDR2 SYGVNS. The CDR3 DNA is TGTGCCAGCAGTGAAACGTACGAGCAGTACTTC. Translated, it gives CASSETYEQYF.

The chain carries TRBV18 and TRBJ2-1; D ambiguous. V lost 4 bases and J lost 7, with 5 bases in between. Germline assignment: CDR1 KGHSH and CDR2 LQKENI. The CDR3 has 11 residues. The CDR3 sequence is CASSLHNEQFF. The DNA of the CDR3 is TGTGCCAGCTCACTACATAATGAGCAGTTCTTC.

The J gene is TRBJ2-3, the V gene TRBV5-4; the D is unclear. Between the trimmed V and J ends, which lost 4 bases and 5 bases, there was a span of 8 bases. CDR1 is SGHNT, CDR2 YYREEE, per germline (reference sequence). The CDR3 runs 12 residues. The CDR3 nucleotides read TGTGCCAGCAGCCTACTTGGAGATACGCAGTATTTT. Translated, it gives CASSLLGDTQYF. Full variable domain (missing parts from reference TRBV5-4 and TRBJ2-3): ETGVTQSPTHLIKTRGQQVTLRCSSQSGHNTVSWYQQALGQGPQFIFQYYREEENGRGNFPPRFSGLQFPNYSSELNVNALELDDSALYLCASSLLGDTQYFGPGTRLTVL.

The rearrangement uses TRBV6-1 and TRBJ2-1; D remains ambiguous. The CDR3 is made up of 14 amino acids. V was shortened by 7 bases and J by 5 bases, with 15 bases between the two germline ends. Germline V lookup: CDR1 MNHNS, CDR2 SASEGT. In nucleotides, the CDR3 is TGTGCCAGCAAGCTGGGTAGGTCTGACAATGAGCAGTTCTTC. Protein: CASKLGRSDNEQFF.

The CDR3 region is CASSPRTSGGAFSGYNEQFF. The CDR3 nucleotides read TGTGCCAGCAGCCCACGGACTAGCGGGGGGGCCTTCTCCGGTTACAATGAGCAGTTCTTC. This chain connects TRBV9 to TRBJ2-1, with TRBD2 matching over 15 bases. Trimming cost V 4 bases and J 4 bases; bases outside gene matches: 15. CDR3 length: 20 residues. The V gene's germline CDR1 is SGDLS and CDR2 YYNGEE. The whole variable domain, filled in from reference TRBV9 and TRBJ2-1, reads DSGVTQTPKHLITATGQRVTLRCSPRSGDLSVYWYQQSLDQGLQFLIQYYNGEERAKGNILERFSAQQFPDLHSELNLSSLELGDSALYFCASSPRTSGGAFSGYNEQFFGPGTRLTVL.

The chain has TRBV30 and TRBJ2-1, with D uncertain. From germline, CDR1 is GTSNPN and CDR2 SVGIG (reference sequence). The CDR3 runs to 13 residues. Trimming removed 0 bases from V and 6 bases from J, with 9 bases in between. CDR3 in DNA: TGTGCCTGGAGTGTAACGGTTGTCAATGAGCAGTTCTTC. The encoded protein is CAWSVTVVNEQFF.

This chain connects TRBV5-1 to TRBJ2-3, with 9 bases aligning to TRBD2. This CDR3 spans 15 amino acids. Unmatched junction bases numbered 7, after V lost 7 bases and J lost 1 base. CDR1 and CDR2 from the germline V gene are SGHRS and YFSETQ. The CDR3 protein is CASGFSGSGTDTQYF. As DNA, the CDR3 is TGCGCCAGCGGGTTTAGCGGGAGTGGCACAGATACGCAGTATTTT.

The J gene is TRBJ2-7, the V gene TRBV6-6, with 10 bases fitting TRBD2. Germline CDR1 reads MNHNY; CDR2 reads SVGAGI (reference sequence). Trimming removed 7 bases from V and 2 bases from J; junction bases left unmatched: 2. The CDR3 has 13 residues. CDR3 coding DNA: TGTGCCAGCAAACTAGCGGGACCCTACGAGCAGTACTTC. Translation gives CASKLAGPYEQYF.

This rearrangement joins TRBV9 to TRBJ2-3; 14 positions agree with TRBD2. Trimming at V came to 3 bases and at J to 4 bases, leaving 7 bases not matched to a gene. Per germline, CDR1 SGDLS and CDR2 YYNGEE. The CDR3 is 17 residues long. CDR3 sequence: CASSAGGTSGGPDTQYF. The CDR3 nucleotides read TGTGCCAGCAGCGCGGGGGGGACTAGCGGGGGACCAGATACGCAGTATTTT. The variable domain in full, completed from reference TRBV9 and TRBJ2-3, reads DSGVTQTPKHLITATGQRVTLRCSPRSGDLSVYWYQQSLDQGLQFLIQYYNGEERAKGNILERFSAQQFPDLHSELNLSSLELGDSALYFCASSAGGTSGGPDTQYFGPGTRLTVL.

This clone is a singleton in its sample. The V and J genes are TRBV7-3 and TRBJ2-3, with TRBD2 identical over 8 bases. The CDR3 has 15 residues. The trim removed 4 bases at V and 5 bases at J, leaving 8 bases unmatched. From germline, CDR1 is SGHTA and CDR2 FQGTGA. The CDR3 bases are TGTGCCAGCAGCTCCGGGGGGGTAGCGGGAGATACGCAGTATTTT. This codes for CASSSGGVAGDTQYF.

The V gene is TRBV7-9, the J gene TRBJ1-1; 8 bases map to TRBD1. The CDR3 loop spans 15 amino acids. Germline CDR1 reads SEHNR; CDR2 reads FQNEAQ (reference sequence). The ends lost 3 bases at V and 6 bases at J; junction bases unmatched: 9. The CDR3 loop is CASSFLRQGFAEAFF. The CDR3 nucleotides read TGTGCCAGCAGCTTTCTTAGACAGGGGTTCGCTGAAGCTTTCTTT.

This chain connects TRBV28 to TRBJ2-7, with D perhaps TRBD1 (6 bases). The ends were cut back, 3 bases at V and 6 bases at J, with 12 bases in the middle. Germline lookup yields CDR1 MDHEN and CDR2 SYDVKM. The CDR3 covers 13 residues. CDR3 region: CASSFSRGREQYF. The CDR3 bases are TGTGCCAGCAGTTTTAGCAGGGGACGCGAGCAGTACTTC.

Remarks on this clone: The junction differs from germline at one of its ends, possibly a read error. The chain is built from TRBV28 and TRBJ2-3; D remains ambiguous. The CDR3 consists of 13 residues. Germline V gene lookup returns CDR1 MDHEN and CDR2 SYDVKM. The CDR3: CASSLSNTDTQYF. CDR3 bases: TGTGCCAGCAGTTTATCCAACACAGATACGCAATATTTT.

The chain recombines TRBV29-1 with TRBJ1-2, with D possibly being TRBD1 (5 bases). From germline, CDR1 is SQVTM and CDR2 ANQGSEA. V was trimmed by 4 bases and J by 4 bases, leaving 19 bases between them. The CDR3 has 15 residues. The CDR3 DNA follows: TGCAGCGTTGGAGCCCTTAGGGGCGTGGGCTATGGCTACACCTTC. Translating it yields CSVGALRGVGYGYTF. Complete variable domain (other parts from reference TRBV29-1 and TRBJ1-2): SAVISQKPSRDICQRGTSLTIQCQVDSQVTMMFWYRQQPGQSLTLIATANQGSEATYESGFVIDKFPISRPNLTFSTLTVSNMSPEDSSIYLCSVGALRGVGYGYTFGSGTRLTVV.

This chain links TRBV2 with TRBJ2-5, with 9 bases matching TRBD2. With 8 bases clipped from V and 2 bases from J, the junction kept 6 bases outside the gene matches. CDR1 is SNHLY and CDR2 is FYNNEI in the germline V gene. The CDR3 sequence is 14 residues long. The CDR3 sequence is CASCVAGEQETQYF. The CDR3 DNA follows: TGTGCCAGCTGCGTAGCGGGGGAGCAAGAGACCCAGTACTTC.

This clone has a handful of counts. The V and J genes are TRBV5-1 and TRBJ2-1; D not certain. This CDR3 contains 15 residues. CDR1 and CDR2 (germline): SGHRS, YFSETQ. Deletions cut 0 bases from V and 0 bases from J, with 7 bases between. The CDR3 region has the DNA TGCGCCAGCAGCTTGGAGACCAGCTCCTACAATGAGCAGTTCTTC. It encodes CASSLETSSYNEQFF.

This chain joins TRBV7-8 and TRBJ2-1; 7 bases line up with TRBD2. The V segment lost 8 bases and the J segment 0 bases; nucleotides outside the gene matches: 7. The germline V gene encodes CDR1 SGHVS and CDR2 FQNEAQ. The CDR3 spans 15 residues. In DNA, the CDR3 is TGTGCCAGCCATTCGAGCGGGACCTCCTACAATGAGCAGTTCTTC. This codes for CASHSSGTSYNEQFF. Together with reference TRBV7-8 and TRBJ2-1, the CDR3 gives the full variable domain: GAGVSQSPRYKVAKRGQDVALRCDPISGHVSLFWYQQALGQGPEFLTYFQNEAQLDKSGLPSDRFFAERPEGSVSTLKIQRTQQEDSAVYLCASHSSGTSYNEQFFGPGTRLTVL.

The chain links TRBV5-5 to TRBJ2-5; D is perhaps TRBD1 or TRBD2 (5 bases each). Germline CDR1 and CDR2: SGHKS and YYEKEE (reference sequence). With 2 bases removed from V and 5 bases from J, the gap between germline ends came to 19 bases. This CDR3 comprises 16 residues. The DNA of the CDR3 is TGTGCCAGCAGCTTAGGGGCCATCGGGGTTCGGGAGACCCAGTACTTC. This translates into CASSLGAIGVRETQYF.

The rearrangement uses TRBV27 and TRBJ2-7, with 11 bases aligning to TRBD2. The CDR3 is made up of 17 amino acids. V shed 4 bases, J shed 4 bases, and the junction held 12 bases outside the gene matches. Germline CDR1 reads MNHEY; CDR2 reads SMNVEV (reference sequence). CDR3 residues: CASSSTHSGRARYEQYF. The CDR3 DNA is TGTGCCAGCAGTTCTACCCATAGCGGGAGGGCCAGGTACGAGCAGTACTTC.

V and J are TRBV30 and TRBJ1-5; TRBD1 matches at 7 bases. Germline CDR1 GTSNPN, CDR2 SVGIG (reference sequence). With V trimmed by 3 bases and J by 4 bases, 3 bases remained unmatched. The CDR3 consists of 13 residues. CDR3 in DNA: TGTGCCTGGAGAGGGACAGTTAATCAGCCCCAGCATTTT. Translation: CAWRGTVNQPQHF.

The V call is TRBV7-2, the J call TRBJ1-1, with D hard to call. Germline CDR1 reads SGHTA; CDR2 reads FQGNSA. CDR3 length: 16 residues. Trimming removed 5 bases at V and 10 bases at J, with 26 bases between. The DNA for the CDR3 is TGTGCCAGCAGCCTCGGACCGACGTCCCGATCGAGCGGAGCTTTCTTT. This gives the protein CASSLGPTSRSSGAFF.

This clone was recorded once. In nucleotides, the CDR3 is TGTGCCAGCAGTTTTGGGGGCGCGGATGGCTACACCTTC. It yields the protein CASSFGGADGYTF. V and J are TRBV28 and TRBJ1-2, with D maybe TRBD1 (6 bases). The CDR3 has 13 amino acids. Per the germline V gene, CDR1 is MDHEN and CDR2 is SYDVKM. The V end lost 3 bases, the J end lost 6 bases, and 11 bases lay between the germline ends.

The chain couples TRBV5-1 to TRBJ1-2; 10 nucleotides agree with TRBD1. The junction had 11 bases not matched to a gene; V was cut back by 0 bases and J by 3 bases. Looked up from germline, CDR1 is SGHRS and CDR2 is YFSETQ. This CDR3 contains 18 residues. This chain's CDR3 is CASSLEGQGSADYYGYTF. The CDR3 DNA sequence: TGCGCCAGCAGCTTGGAGGGACAGGGGTCCGCAGACTACTATGGCTACACCTTC.

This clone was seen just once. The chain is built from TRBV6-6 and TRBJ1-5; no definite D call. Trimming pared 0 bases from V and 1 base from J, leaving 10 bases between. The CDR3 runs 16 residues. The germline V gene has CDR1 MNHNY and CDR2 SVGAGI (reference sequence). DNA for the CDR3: TGTGCCAGCAGTTACTCACGGGCGGGCAGCAATCAGCCCCAGCATTTT. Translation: CASSYSRAGSNQPQHF.

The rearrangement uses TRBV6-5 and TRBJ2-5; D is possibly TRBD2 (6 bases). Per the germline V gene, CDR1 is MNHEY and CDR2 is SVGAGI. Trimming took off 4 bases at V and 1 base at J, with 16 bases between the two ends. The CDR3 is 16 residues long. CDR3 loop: CASSFGGLLTQETQYF. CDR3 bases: TGTGCCAGCAGTTTCGGGGGACTCCTAACCCAAGAGACCCAGTACTTC.

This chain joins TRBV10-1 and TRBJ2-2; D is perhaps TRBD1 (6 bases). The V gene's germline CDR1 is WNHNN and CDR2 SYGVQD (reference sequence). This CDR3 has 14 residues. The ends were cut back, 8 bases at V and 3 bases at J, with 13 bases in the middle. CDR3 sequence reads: CASSRDIDTGELFF. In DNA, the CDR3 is TGCGCCAGCTCCCGGGACATCGACACCGGGGAGCTGTTTTTT.

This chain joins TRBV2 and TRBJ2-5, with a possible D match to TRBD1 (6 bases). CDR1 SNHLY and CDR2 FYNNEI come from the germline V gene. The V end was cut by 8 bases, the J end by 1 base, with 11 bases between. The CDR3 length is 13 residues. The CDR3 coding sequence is TGTGCCAGCGCCACAGGGCGCCAAGAGACCCAGTACTTC. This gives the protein CASATGRQETQYF.

CDR3 residues: CASSPNGYRTDTQYF. CDR3 coding DNA: TGCGCCAGCAGCCCGAACGGCTACCGTACAGATACGCAGTATTTT. The chain joins TRBV5-1 to TRBJ2-3; D is unclear. V lost 4 bases, J lost 3 bases, and 15 bases lay in between. The CDR3 runs 15 residues. The germline CDR1 and CDR2 sequences are SGHRS and YFSETQ.

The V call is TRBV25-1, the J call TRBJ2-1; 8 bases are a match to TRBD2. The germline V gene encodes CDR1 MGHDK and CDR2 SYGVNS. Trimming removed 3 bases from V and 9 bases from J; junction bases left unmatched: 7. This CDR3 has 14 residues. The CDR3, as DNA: TGTGCCAGCAGTGATGAGCGGGAGTGGGGTGAGCAGTTCTTC. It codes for CASSDEREWGEQFF. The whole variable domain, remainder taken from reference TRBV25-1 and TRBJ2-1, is EADIYQTPRYLVIGTGKKITLECSQTMGHDKMYWYQQDPGMELHLIHYSYGVNSTEKGDLSSESTVSRIRTEHFPLTLESARPSHTSQYLCASSDEREWGEQFFGPGTRLTVL.